Below are 17 T cell receptor beta chains sequenced from a single sample in a study of PD-L1 blockade in urothelial cancer. The time point is: pretreatment peripheral blood. Assay used: immunoSEQ multiplex PCR; TCRdb lists only in-frame clones, some missing. The sample shows almost 90,000 clones, 84% of them seen only once. The sample consisted of PBMCs, taken around atezolizumab (anti-PD-L1) treatment. All receptors come from a man aged 55-75 years with urothelial cancer.

The chain recombines TRBV5-4 with TRBJ2-1, with 8 bases matching TRBD2. V shed 5 bases and J 10 bases; nucleotides not matched to a gene: 11. This CDR3 region has 14 residues. Germline values: CDR1 SGHNT, CDR2 YYREEE (reference sequence). The CDR3 DNA follows: TGTGCCAGCAGAGCGGGGGCTCGGGAGGGGGAGCAGTTCTTC. Its translation is CASRAGAREGEQFF. Combining the CDR3 with reference TRBV5-4 and TRBJ2-1 gives the whole variable domain ETGVTQSPTHLIKTRGQQVTLRCSSQSGHNTVSWYQQALGQGPQFIFQYYREEENGRGNFPPRFSGLQFPNYSSELNVNALELDDSALYLCASRAGAREGEQFFGPGTRLTVL.

CDR3 amino acids: CASLNVRGGNTEAFF. Here the CDR3 DNA reads TGTGCCAGCTTAAACGTTCGGGGTGGGAACACTGAAGCTTTCTTT. The chain joins TRBV6-5 to TRBJ1-1, with D unresolved. The CDR3 consists of 15 residues. V was clipped by 8 bases and J by 1 base, with 17 bases between them. Germline V gene sequence: CDR1 MNHEY, CDR2 SVGAGI.

The chain links TRBV5-1 to TRBJ2-5; no reliable D call. This CDR3 is 15 amino acids long. Germline loops: CDR1 SGHRS, CDR2 YFSETQ. Trimming stripped 2 bases from V and 1 base from J, with 12 bases between. This chain's CDR3 is CASSLSVHFQETQYF. The CDR3, as DNA: TGCGCCAGCAGCTTAAGCGTCCATTTCCAAGAGACCCAGTACTTC. Together with reference TRBV5-1 and TRBJ2-5, the CDR3 gives the full variable domain: KAGVTQTPRYLIKTRGQQVTLSCSPISGHRSVSWYQQTPGQGLQFLFEYFSETQRNKGNFPGRFSGRQFSNSRSEMNVSTLELGDSALYLCASSLSVHFQETQYFGPGTRLLVL.

This chain uses TRBV5-1 with TRBJ1-1, with TRBD1 matching 10 bases. CDR1 and CDR2 (germline): SGHRS, YFSETQ. The V and J ends lost 0 bases and 5 bases, in that order; junction bases with no gene match: 16. CDR3 length: 19 amino acids. CDR3 amino acids: CASSLGDRGPSSRRTEAFF. In DNA form, the CDR3 reads TGCGCCAGCAGCTTGGGGGACAGGGGCCCGAGCAGTAGGAGAACTGAAGCTTTCTTT.

The genes are TRBV18 and TRBJ1-1; D is possibly TRBD1 (5 bases). The length of the CDR3 is 13 residues. V was cut by 2 bases and J by 4 bases, with 8 bases left in between. CDR1 and CDR2 from the germline V gene are KGHSH and LQKENI. The chain's CDR3 is CASSPGGSTEAFF. CDR3 nucleotides: TGTGCCAGCTCACCAGGGGGGAGCACTGAAGCTTTCTTT.

The sample holds one count of this clone. The chain links TRBV5-6 to TRBJ2-7; 9 bases fit TRBD1. V shed 3 bases, J shed 4 bases, and the junction held 8 bases outside the gene matches. The CDR3 has 15 residues. Germline CDR1 SGHDT, CDR2 YYEEEE. CDR3 protein: CASSWGTGSSYEQYF. CDR3 nucleotides: TGTGCCAGCAGCTGGGGGACAGGGAGTAGTTACGAGCAGTACTTC.

The V call is TRBV5-1, the J call TRBJ2-1; 11 positions agree with TRBD2. V gave up 2 bases and J gave up 5 bases; unmatched junction bases: 3. This CDR3 is 15 amino acids long. The germline gives CDR1 SGHRS, CDR2 YFSETQ. The CDR3 DNA follows: TGCGCCAGCAGCTTCACTAGCGGGGGAAACAATGAGCAGTTCTTC. Translation: CASSFTSGGNNEQFF. Complete variable domain (other parts from reference TRBV5-1 and TRBJ2-1): KAGVTQTPRYLIKTRGQQVTLSCSPISGHRSVSWYQQTPGQGLQFLFEYFSETQRNKGNFPGRFSGRQFSNSRSEMNVSTLELGDSALYLCASSFTSGGNNEQFFGPGTRLTVL.

This chain links TRBV7-2 with TRBJ2-1; 12 nucleotides align to TRBD2. This CDR3 contains 15 residues. Trimming cost V 6 bases and J 5 bases; bases outside gene matches: 5. From germline, CDR1 is SGHTA and CDR2 FQGNSA. The CDR3 region has the DNA TGTGCCAGCAGAACTAGCGGGGGGCCTAACAATGAGCAGTTCTTC. This gives the protein CASRTSGGPNNEQFF.

This sequence joins TRBV5-5 and TRBJ1-5; D is possibly TRBD1 (5 bases). Germline assignment: CDR1 SGHKS and CDR2 YYEKEE (reference sequence). The CDR3 is 14 residues long. Trimming left V 6 bases short and J 1 base short, with 11 bases between. Written as DNA, the CDR3 is TGTGCCAGCACCCTTCGGGGGAGCAATCAGCCCCAGCATTTT. Residues: CASTLRGSNQPQHF.

The chain carries TRBV6-5 and TRBJ2-7; D is unclear. The ends were cut back, 5 bases at V and 5 bases at J, with 16 bases in the middle. CDR3 size: 14 residues. Germline CDR1 MNHEY, CDR2 SVGAGI. CDR3 loop: CASSPGLAAHEQYF. Written as DNA, the CDR3 is TGTGCCAGCAGTCCGGGTCTCGCAGCTCACGAGCAGTACTTC.

J is TRBJ2-7 and V is TRBV6-1, with 9 nucleotides matching TRBD1. Germline values: CDR1 MNHNS, CDR2 SASEGT. The V and J ends lost 1 base and 5 bases, in that order; junction bases with no gene match: 3. This CDR3 comprises 14 residues. Here the CDR3 DNA reads TGTGCCAGCAGTGAAGATGGACAGGGGAACGAGCAGTACTTC. Its translation is CASSEDGQGNEQYF.

This sequence joins TRBV28 and TRBJ2-7, with D maybe TRBD2 (6 bases). V was clipped by 8 bases and J by 6 bases, with 17 bases between them. CDR1 MDHEN and CDR2 SYDVKM come from the germline V gene. This CDR3 contains 13 residues. The CDR3 sequence is CASPEGGSCEQYF. CDR3 DNA sequence: TGTGCCAGCCCCGAAGGAGGGAGCTGCGAGCAGTACTTC.

V usage is TRBV19 and J usage is TRBJ1-2; D is ambiguous. CDR3 length equals 15 residues. Trimming shortened V by 7 bases and J by 5 bases, and 20 bases separated the two germline ends. CDR1 LNHDA and CDR2 SQIVND come from the germline V gene (reference sequence). CDR3 sequence: CASTEDPQTGYGYTF. The CDR3 DNA follows: TGTGCCAGTACCGAGGATCCCCAAACGGGGTATGGCTACACCTTC. Filled out from reference TRBV19 and TRBJ1-2, the complete variable domain reads DGGITQSPKYLFRKEGQNVTLSCEQNLNHDAMYWYRQDPGQGLRLIYYSQIVNDFQKGDIAEGYSVSREKKESFPLTVTSAQKNPTAFYLCASTEDPQTGYGYTFGSGTRLTVV.

The V call is TRBV6-1, the J call TRBJ1-1; TRBD1 is a possible D gene (5 bases). The germline CDR1 and CDR2 sequences are MNHNS and SASEGT. This CDR3 contains 15 residues. Trimming cost V 7 bases and J 4 bases, with 19 bases left between them. CDR3 loop: CASNPRAGGGTEAFF. The CDR3 nucleotides read TGTGCCAGCAACCCCCGGGCGGGGGGGGGCACTGAAGCTTTCTTT.

This chain joins TRBV2 and TRBJ2-7; D perhaps matches TRBD1 (5 bases). V lost 11 bases and J 0 bases, leaving 17 bases between the germline ends. There are 14 residues in the CDR3. Germline loops: CDR1 SNHLY, CDR2 FYNNEI. CDR3 bases: TGTGCCGGACAATTGGGCAGGAGCTCCTACGAGCAGTACTTC. This gives the protein CAGQLGRSSYEQYF. The variable domain in full, with the rest retrieved from reference TRBV2 and TRBJ2-7, is EPEVTQTPSHQVTQMGQEVILRCVPISNHLYFYWYRQILGQKVEFLVSFYNNEISEKSEIFDDQFSVERPDGSNFTLKIRSTKLEDSAMYFCAGQLGRSSYEQYFGPGTRLTVT.

The chain links TRBV9 to TRBJ2-3; tentatively, D is TRBD2 (5 bases). The CDR3 is made up of 12 amino acids. Germline CDR1 and CDR2: SGDLS and YYNGEE. With 2 bases removed from V and 5 bases from J, the gap between germline ends came to 6 bases. This CDR3 reads CASSVGGDTQYF. The CDR3 DNA follows: TGTGCCAGCAGCGTCGGAGGAGATACGCAGTATTTT.

The rearrangement links TRBV5-1 to TRBJ2-7; 12 nucleotides match TRBD1. The CDR3 totals 15 residues. Trimming took 0 bases from V and 4 from J; bases not matched to a gene: 2. CDR1 and CDR2 (germline): SGHRS, YFSETQ. The CDR3 loop reads CASSLGGQGAYEQYF. CDR3 nucleotide sequence: TGCGCCAGCAGCTTGGGGGGACAGGGGGCATACGAGCAGTACTTC.